This T cell receptor (beta chain) appears in the sequencing data of a study of blood T cell repertoires in COVID-19. V lost 0 bases and J lost 1, with 10 bases in between. This CDR3 is 15 amino acids long. Germline lookup yields CDR1 SGHDT and CDR2 YYEEEE. The data were produced by immunoSEQ multiplex PCR, yet TCRdb's version contains in-frame clones alone and is incomplete. Of over 150,000 clones in the sample, roughly 90% were seen once. J is TRBJ1-1 and V is TRBV5-6; D perhaps matches TRBD1 (6 bases). The source material was PBMCs or T cells enriched from blood (not recorded which). The receptor comes from a woman aged 30 to 39 who had recovered from COVID-19. The CDR3 sequence: CASSLAMGANTEAFF. The DNA for the CDR3 is TGTGCCAGCAGCTTGGCAATGGGGGCGAACACTGAAGCTTTCTTT.